This T cell receptor (beta chain) was observed in a study of blood T cell repertoires in COVID-19. Study at large: Acute and convalescent COVID-19 samples came from the United States, Italy and Spain. Sources were T cells, B-cell-depleted T cells, or PBMCs; the material itself was cDNA or gDNA.

Losses at the gene ends were 5 bases for V and 4 bases for J; bases not matched to a gene: 3. The CDR3 covers 14 residues. Germline V gene sequence: CDR1 SGHTA, CDR2 FQGNSA. In the source study's methods: It was from reference gene primer amplification that nucleated cell counts were estimated. Assay used: immunoSEQ multiplex PCR; TCRdb lists only in-frame clones, some missing. V, J and clone size derive from that table, while D and trimming were established from the DNA sequence. The sample shows 90,000 to 150,000 clones, more than 85% of them seen only once. This clonotype was sampled from a human donor with acute or convalescent COVID-19. The donor label of this sample is uncertain. The sequenced sample was peripheral blood. The genes are TRBV7-2 and TRBJ2-4; TRBD2 agrees at 9 bases. For the CDR3, the DNA is TGTGCCAGCAGCATCCTAGCGGGAAAAAACATTCAGTACTTC. This gives the protein CASSILAGKNIQYF.